This T cell receptor (beta chain) was identified during a study of blood T cell repertoires in COVID-19. Study as a whole: Samples came from the United States, Italy and Spain, spanning acute and convalescent COVID-19. T cells, B-cell-depleted T cells, or PBMCs supplied cDNA or gDNA.

Measured with immunoSEQ multiplex PCR; TCRdb has only the in-frame clones, and not every one. The data show around 230,000 clones, approximately 86% seen once. CDR1 and CDR2 (germline): LNHNV, YYDKDF (reference sequence). The V gene end was trimmed by 5 bases and the J gene end by 6 bases; junction bases not matched to a gene: 7. The CDR3 extends over 16 amino acids. Input material: PBMCs or T cells enriched from blood (not recorded which). The rearrangement uses TRBV15 and TRBJ2-2, with 12 bases fitting TRBD2. This TCR was sampled from a middle-aged woman with acute COVID-19. The CDR3 spells CATSPPSGRAAGELFF. Here the CDR3 DNA reads TGTGCCACCAGCCCCCCTAGCGGGAGGGCCGCCGGGGAGCTGTTTTTT.